The clone carrying this TCR beta chain was detected ten times or more. Its cognate antigen is unknown. This sample is drawn from a study of CD8 T cells in ankylosing spondylitis. Study outcomes and limitations: Characteristic, it appeared, of ankylosing spondylitis blood was a TCR beta motif of 7 or 8 highly homologous variants.

The CDR3 has 15 amino acids. V shed 6 bases, J shed 7 bases, and the junction held 15 bases outside the gene matches. Germline V gene data show CDR1 as LGHNT and CDR2 as FRNRAP. A quantitative 5'-RACE method, one with molecular barcodes, was used to make TCR beta libraries. TCRdb re-analysed the 5' RACE reads in MiXCR, keeping a single row per CDR3 protein. The data hold around 30,000 distinct CDR3 sequences, with about 7% observed a single time. This TCR derives from a male donor with ankylosing spondylitis or in good health (not recorded which). Source material: blood, either unsorted or a sorted T cell fraction (not recorded which). This rearrangement joins TRBV12-5 to TRBJ2-7, with 7 bases lining up with TRBD1. CDR3 in DNA: TGTGCTAGTGGACAGGGGATTGGGTCCCTGTGGGAGCAGTACTTC. It specifies CASGQGIGSLWEQYF.